This paragraph reports one T cell receptor (beta chain). Its target antigen remains unknown. Nothing much larger sits one base from this clone, and base qualities are not available. The record originates from a study of T cell responses to AZD1222 COVID-19 vaccine (dated by TCRdb to about 2021). For the study in its entirety: AZD1222 recipients whose second dose came at about 4 weeks and those whose second dose came at about 12 weeks were combined into one group, since spike-specific TCR depth and breadth did not differ between the two schedules. TCR sequencing was performed for 230 to 250 trial participants, of whom around 200 were given two doses of AZD1222 and some 25 were given two doses of MenACWY control vaccine. Trial participants were enrolled by age into 18-55, 56-69 and 70-plus year subgroups, with approximately 160, 26 and 62 TCR-sequenced participants respectively.

General study outcomes and caveats: Vaccine-associated CD4 TCRs spanned the whole spike protein, with dominant responses in regions 160-218 and 743-854. Conclusions about previously exposed vaccinees were limited because only a handful of AZD1222 recipients were SARS-CoV-2 seropositive at baseline. A significant rise in spike-specific TCR breadth and depth was observed after two AZD1222 doses relative to day 0 and relative to MenACWY recipients. In the small 56-69-year group, the increase in depth fell short of significance, most likely because of low power. Participants were mostly white British and included more females than males, and it was suggested by the authors that clonal diversity may have been underestimated. Reportedly, almost half of the unique spike-specific TCRs recognized epitopes lying outside the regions that are mutated in the B.1.351 and B.1.1.7 variants. Because no day 14 peak-response samples were available, the repertoires could be characterized only after the peak T cell response.

The CDR3 regions of human TCRbeta chains were analyzed by immunosequencing. The authors' analysis ran thus. Repertoire TCRs were matched against a reference library of SARS-CoV-2-specific TCRs generated with the MIRA antigen-specificity platform. Breadth was defined as the fraction of unique TCRs that were SARS-CoV-2-associated, and depth was defined as the fraction of total T cells that were SARS-CoV-2-associated. Using the MIRA data, every spike-specific TCR was mapped to the spike region that the TCR reacted to and assigned to either a CD4 or a CD8 class. Log10-transformed breadth and depth values were compared by one-way ANOVA with Sidak's multiple comparisons tests. TCRdb took over this immuneACCESS table, retaining in-frame rearrangements with V and J assigned. Such tables are incomplete; in checked studies, under half of the missing clones stem from an unresolved V gene, and the remainder is unexplained. The V and J calls and clone size are taken from that table; D and trimming were inferred from the DNA. This sample is represented by 150,000 to 200,000 clones; around 90% of them were singletons. The leading ten clones occupy 2% to 3% of the sample.

The time point label, read with the paper, signifies: baseline before first vaccination. Samples from vaccinated people were obtained from the UK trials COV001 and COV002, which included a single-blind randomized controlled phase 2/3 trial of AZD1222 (ChAdOx1 nCoV-19) in healthy adults. For TCRbeta chain sequencing, PBMC samples from trial participants were taken at day 0 and at day 28 after the second dose. The sequence was obtained from an adult in good health. Sequences were derived from peripheral blood, sampled on day 0 of AZD1222 vaccination.

The CDR3 protein sequence reads: CASSDYVAGTGGTGELFF. DNA sequence: TGTGCCAGCAGCGACTACGTGGCGGGGACTGGGGGGACCGGGGAGCTGTTTTTT. Recombination linked TRBV3-1 (or the pseudogene TRBV3-2) to TRBJ2-2; possibly the D gene is TRBD2, per 6 matching bases. V is cut by 5 bases and J by 5 bases, and the space between the germline ends is 24 bases. Inclusive of the bounding cysteine and phenylalanine, the CDR3 is 18 residues long. The entry retains the CDR3 DNA only, 54 bases that are in frame from base 1. CDR1 LGHDT and CDR2 YNNKEL were looked up in the germline V gene (reference sequence).